What follows are 23 T cell receptor beta chains derived from one specimen sequenced in a study of monozygotic twins with cystic fibrosis. Assay used: immunoSEQ multiplex PCR; TCRdb lists only in-frame clones, some missing. The sample lists about 14,000 clones; about 93% were seen once. The sequenced sample consisted of blood. The receptors shown here come from a girl aged 2 to 9 with cystic fibrosis.

V usage is TRBV4-3 and J usage is TRBJ2-3; D remains unclear. Germline V gives CDR1 LGHNA, CDR2 YSLEER. CDR3 length equals 15 residues. The V and J ends lost 0 bases and 4 bases respectively, with 11 bases between them. This chain's CDR3 is CASSQDWLAPDTQYF. In DNA form, the CDR3 reads TGCGCCAGCAGCCAAGATTGGTTAGCCCCAGATACGCAGTATTTT.

The chain couples TRBV4-1 to TRBJ1-2; 8 bases match TRBD1. Germline V gene data show CDR1 as MGHRA and CDR2 as YSYEKL. J gave up 2 bases and V 4 bases, and 6 bases lay outside the gene matches. The CDR3 is 15 amino acids. The CDR3 DNA reads as TGCGCCAGCAGCCCCGTCAGGGGGCCGAACTATGGCTACACCTTC. Protein: CASSPVRGPNYGYTF.

This chain links TRBV4-3 with TRBJ2-7, with 13 nucleotides matching TRBD2. This CDR3 has 15 residues. Germline-derived CDR1 and CDR2 are LGHNA and YSLEER. With 5 bases clipped from V and 4 bases from J, the junction kept 5 bases outside the gene matches. For the CDR3, the DNA is TGCGCCAGCAGCTTGGGACTAGCGGGATGGTACGAGCAGTACTTC. It is translated as CASSLGLAGWYEQYF.

The CDR3 loop is CASSGRGGGANVLTF. The CDR3 coding sequence is TGCGCCAGCAGCGGGAGAGGCGGAGGGGCCAACGTCCTGACTTTC. This rearrangement joins TRBV5-1 to TRBJ2-6, with a possible D match to TRBD2 (5 bases). With 4 bases removed from V and 4 bases from J, the gap between germline ends came to 12 bases. CDR3 size: 15 residues. Germline CDR1 reads SGHRS; CDR2 reads YFSETQ.

V usage is TRBV4-1 and J usage is TRBJ2-1, with 10 nucleotides matching TRBD2. In germline, CDR1 is MGHRA, CDR2 YSYEKL. This CDR3 region has 17 residues. The ends lost 4 bases at V and 2 bases at J; junction bases unmatched: 8. The CDR3 loop reads CASSPQASGGTYNEQFF. In nucleotides, the CDR3 is TGCGCCAGCAGCCCCCAGGCTAGCGGGGGAACCTACAATGAGCAGTTCTTC.

This clone was picked up one time. J is TRBJ1-3 and V is TRBV10-3; no reliable D call. V was pared by 3 bases and J by 0 bases, with 9 bases between. This CDR3 region has 15 residues. The germline V gene has CDR1 ENHRY and CDR2 SYGVKD. The CDR3 here is CAISDRFLSGNTIYF. The CDR3 bases are TGTGCCATCAGTGACAGGTTCCTCTCTGGAAACACCATATATTTT.

The rearrangement joins TRBV19 to TRBJ2-7; 7 bases match TRBD2. This CDR3 has 14 residues. V trimming: 5 bases; J trimming: 1 base; junction bases outside the gene matches: 5. CDR1 and CDR2 from the germline V gene are LNHDA and SQIVND (reference sequence). CDR3 sequence: CASSFSGRSYEQYF. CDR3 DNA sequence: TGTGCCAGTAGTTTTAGCGGGCGGTCCTACGAGCAGTACTTC.

V usage is TRBV7-2 and J usage is TRBJ2-5; 12 nucleotides align to TRBD2. CDR1 is SGHTA and CDR2 is FQGNSA in the germline V gene. J gave up 1 base and V 5 bases, and 11 bases lay outside the gene matches. This CDR3 contains 18 residues. CDR3 amino acids: CASSTEPGTSGPQETQYF. The CDR3 DNA is TGTGCCAGCAGCACAGAGCCCGGGACTAGCGGGCCCCAAGAGACCCAGTACTTC. The full variable domain, rest sourced from reference TRBV7-2 and TRBJ2-5, is GAGVSQSPSNKVTEKGKDVELRCDPISGHTALYWYRQSLGQGLEFLIYFQGNSAPDKSGLPSDRFSAERTGGSVSTLTIQRTQQEDSAVYLCASSTEPGTSGPQETQYFGPGTRLLVL.

The chain employs TRBV6-5 and TRBJ1-3; TRBD1 matches 7 bases. The CDR3 sequence is 13 residues long. CDR1 and CDR2 (germline): MNHEY, SVGAGI. The ends lost 6 bases at V and 2 bases at J; junction bases unmatched: 1. CDR3 amino acids: CASSDRAGNTIYF. In DNA, the CDR3 is TGTGCCAGCAGCGACAGGGCTGGAAACACCATATATTTT.

The chain is built from TRBV10-2 and TRBJ1-3; D perhaps matches TRBD1 (5 bases). The V gene lost 8 bases and the J gene lost 0 bases, with 14 bases spanning the gap. This CDR3 region has 15 residues. Germline lookup yields CDR1 WSHSY and CDR2 SAAADI. CDR3 coding DNA: TGCGCCAGCGTCCGGGACCCTGGCTCTGGAAACACCATATATTTT. Its protein is CASVRDPGSGNTIYF.

V and J are TRBV30 and TRBJ2-2; D remains unclear. This CDR3 region has 16 residues. V gave up 0 bases and J gave up 1 base, with 12 bases separating them. Germline loops: CDR1 GTSNPN, CDR2 SVGIG (reference sequence). CDR3 protein: CAWSVWGSLNTGELFF. The CDR3 nucleotides are TGTGCCTGGAGTGTGTGGGGTTCATTGAACACCGGGGAGCTGTTTTTT.

J is TRBJ2-3 and V is TRBV5-6, with D perhaps TRBD1 (5 bases). CDR1 and CDR2 (germline): SGHDT, YYEEEE. The CDR3 runs to 16 residues. The V and J ends lost 4 bases and 6 bases respectively, with 21 bases between them. CDR3 sequence: CASSPFLGVGTDTQYF. The CDR3 DNA reads as TGTGCCAGCAGCCCGTTCCTAGGGGTGGGTACGGATACGCAGTATTTT.

The rearrangement joins TRBV6-6 to TRBJ2-6, with D possibly being TRBD1 (6 bases). The CDR3 spans 16 residues. Germline CDR1 MNHNY, CDR2 SVGAGI (reference sequence). V dropped 2 bases and J dropped 2 bases, with 10 bases sitting between them. The CDR3 nucleotides are TGTGCCAGCAGTTACCTCAGGGGAACTGGGGCCAACGTCCTGACTTTC. As protein: CASSYLRGTGANVLTF.

This chain uses TRBV4-2 with TRBJ1-1; D gene uncertain. This CDR3 is 16 amino acids long. Germline V gene lookup returns CDR1 LGHNA and CDR2 YNFKEQ. Trimming stripped 3 bases from V and 10 bases from J, with 24 bases between. The chain's CDR3 is CASSQYVPGVESRAFF. CDR3 in DNA: TGTGCCAGCAGCCAGTATGTCCCCGGGGTGGAAAGCCGAGCTTTCTTT.

This rearrangement joins TRBV27 to TRBJ2-4; a possible D gene is TRBD1 (5 bases). Deletions cut 2 bases from V and 6 bases from J, with 11 bases between. Germline assignment: CDR1 MNHEY and CDR2 SMNVEV (reference sequence). This CDR3 region has 14 residues. DNA of the CDR3: TGTGCCAGCAGTTTAGGTCAGGGTGGAAACATTCAGTACTTC. Residues: CASSLGQGGNIQYF.

This clone has only one observation. This chain links TRBV25-1 with TRBJ2-1, with TRBD1 matching 7 bases. This CDR3 is 12 amino acids long. The V gene end was trimmed by 9 bases and the J gene end by 7 bases; junction bases not matched to a gene: 6. Germline V gives CDR1 MGHDK, CDR2 SYGVNS. This CDR3 reads CASGQATNEQFF. The DNA of the CDR3 is TGTGCCAGTGGACAGGCAACAAATGAGCAGTTCTTC. The full variable domain, its missing parts supplied by reference TRBV25-1 and TRBJ2-1, is EADIYQTPRYLVIGTGKKITLECSQTMGHDKMYWYQQDPGMELHLIHYSYGVNSTEKGDLSSESTVSRIRTEHFPLTLESARPSHTSQYLCASGQATNEQFFGPGTRLTVL.

The chain carries TRBV7-6 and TRBJ1-4, with 8 positions matching TRBD1. The CDR3 loop spans 16 amino acids. The V and J ends lost 4 bases and 6 bases, in that order; junction bases with no gene match: 10. The germline CDR1 and CDR2 sequences are SGHVS and FNYEAQ. The CDR3 reads CASSSTSGGVDEKLFF. The CDR3 DNA follows: TGTGCCAGCAGCTCTACCTCAGGGGGCGTCGATGAAAAACTGTTTTTT.

The J gene is TRBJ1-1, the V gene TRBV18; D remains ambiguous. With 0 bases removed from V and 2 bases from J, the gap between germline ends came to 13 bases. CDR3 size: 16 residues. From germline, CDR1 is KGHSH and CDR2 LQKENI. The CDR3 coding sequence is TGTGCCAGCTCACCACCCAACCAGAGGGCTAACACTGAAGCTTTCTTT. It yields the protein CASSPPNQRANTEAFF.

The chain employs TRBV29-1 and TRBJ1-1; D ambiguous. This CDR3 comprises 13 residues. Germline-derived CDR1 and CDR2 are SQVTM and ANQGSEA. Trimming left V 3 bases short and J 1 base short, with 9 bases between. The DNA of the CDR3 is TGCAGCGTTGAGCACAGAAAGAACACTGAAGCTTTCTTT. Translation gives CSVEHRKNTEAFF.

The genes are TRBV19 and TRBJ2-5, with D perhaps matching TRBD2 (5 bases). V lost 6 bases, J lost 0 bases, and 11 bases lay in between. Germline lookup yields CDR1 LNHDA and CDR2 SQIVND (reference sequence). This CDR3 is built from 14 residues. The CDR3, as DNA: TGTGCCAGTAGCAAGGGAGAGTACCAAGAGACCCAGTACTTC. Translation gives CASSKGEYQETQYF. The entire variable domain, with the rest obtained from reference TRBV19 and TRBJ2-5, is as follows: DGGITQSPKYLFRKEGQNVTLSCEQNLNHDAMYWYRQDPGQGLRLIYYSQIVNDFQKGDIAEGYSVSREKKESFPLTVTSAQKNPTAFYLCASSKGEYQETQYFGPGTRLLVL.

The chain joins TRBV2 to TRBJ2-1; D call uncertain. The CDR3 loop spans 16 amino acids. The V and J ends lost 3 bases and 5 bases respectively, with 17 bases between them. Germline V CDR1 and CDR2: SNHLY, FYNNEI. The CDR3 sequence: CASSDRQGKVDNEQFF. The DNA for the CDR3 is TGTGCCAGCAGTGATCGACAAGGGAAAGTGGACAATGAGCAGTTCTTC. Full variable domain (remainder filled in from reference TRBV2 and TRBJ2-1): EPEVTQTPSHQVTQMGQEVILRCVPISNHLYFYWYRQILGQKVEFLVSFYNNEISEKSEIFDDQFSVERPDGSNFTLKIRSTKLEDSAMYFCASSDRQGKVDNEQFFGPGTRLTVL.

The rearrangement joins TRBV10-2 to TRBJ1-5; D might be TRBD1 (6 bases). Trimming removed 3 bases from V and 2 bases from J, with 11 bases in between. CDR3 size: 15 residues. Germline V gene sequence: CDR1 WSHSY, CDR2 SAAADI. CDR3 coding DNA: TGCGCCAGCAGTGACGGGGGGCGAGGCAATCAGCCCCAGCATTTT. Translating gives CASSDGGRGNQPQHF.

The V gene is TRBV27, the J gene TRBJ2-1; weak D call: TRBD1 (6 bases). The CDR3 is 14 amino acids. V lost 8 bases to trimming and J lost 7 bases, with 18 bases between them. CDR1 and CDR2 (germline): MNHEY, SMNVEV (reference sequence). DNA of the CDR3: TGTGCCAGCGGGACATGGGCCGACTCTAATGAGCAGTTCTTC. Amino acids: CASGTWADSNEQFF.